This T cell receptor beta chain comes out of a study of T cell repertoires in cytomegalovirus infection. Findings and caveats of the study: Ex vivo responses were dominated by HLA-C-restricted CMV-specific TCR beta clonotypes. The study identified carriers of CMV plus the relevant HLA from cumulative public TCR beta family frequency.

Via MiXCR, TCRdb re-called the reads, giving one row per CDR3 protein. Of 830,000 or so distinct CDR3 sequences in the sample, over 25% were seen once. Germline loops: CDR1 LGHNA, CDR2 YSLEER. Trimming removed 4 bases from V and 2 bases from J; junction bases left unmatched: 10. There are 17 residues in the CDR3. This clonotype has more than one count but fewer than ten. Its target is not known. V and J are TRBV4-3 and TRBJ1-3; 8 bases align to TRBD1. The specimen comprised cultured CD8+ T cells from PBMCs, sampled from culture after CMV antigen stimulation. The sequence was obtained from a human donor in good health (CMV status not recorded). Some clones in this sample may be carry-over from other donors' samples. The CDR3 is CASSPRQGKGTGNTIYF. The DNA for the CDR3 is TGCGCCAGCAGCCCCCGACAGGGGAAGGGAACTGGAAACACCATATATTTT.